This paragraph reports one T cell receptor beta chain. Some clones are missing from TCRdb's copy, which holds only in-frame ones; the method was immunoSEQ multiplex PCR. The sample lists about 150,000 clones, over 70% seen once, with over 5% in the top ten. The data were taken from a study of blood T cell repertoires in COVID-19. Adults between roughly 18 and 89 years of age took part from 20 to 25 US areas. Participants were placed into cohorts based on the clinical history they reported. Sample: PBMCs or T cells enriched from blood (not recorded which). The TCR originated in a man aged 70-80 years who had been exposed to COVID-19.

The CDR3 reads CASSQDPAGVNEQYF. CDR3 coding DNA: TGCGCCAGCAGCCAAGATCCAGCGGGAGTTAACGAGCAGTACTTC. The chain recombines TRBV4-1 with TRBJ2-7, with TRBD2 identical over 8 bases. The CDR3 sequence is 15 residues long. Germline loops: CDR1 MGHRA, CDR2 YSYEKL. V trimming: 0 bases; J trimming: 5 bases; junction bases outside the gene matches: 6.